This T cell receptor (beta chain) was sequenced for a study of metastatic and nonmetastatic thyroid tumors. Per the study methods: In papillary thyroid cancer, a distant-metastasis classifier was built using CDR3 differences across clinicopathological groups. TCRdb re-clonotyped the PCR reads via MiXCR. The authors' filters were not applied to this entry. This table has approximately 35,000 clones, more than 10% appearing once. CDR3 length equals 15 residues. Germline values: CDR1 SGHRS, CDR2 YFSETQ. Trimming shortened V by 4 bases and J by 1 base, and 14 bases separated the two germline ends. No patient received treatment before thyroid surgery.

The sequenced sample was blood. The source of this sequence is a female donor with papillary thyroid cancer or a benign thyroid nodule (not recorded which). Some clones in this sample may be carry-over from other donors' samples. The chain has TRBV5-1 and TRBJ1-1, with a weak D call TRBD1 (5 bases). The DNA for the CDR3 is TGCGCCAGCAGCCGACTCACAGGAGGGAACACTGAAGCTTTCTTT. Residues: CASSRLTGGNTEAFF.